This T cell receptor beta chain was profiled in a study of T-cell reconstitution after alpha-beta-depleted transplantation in children. Study-level points and caveats: Day-60 TCRbeta diversity that was high in some patients was derived from surviving recipient T cells and thymic progenitors. At the one-year point after transplant, T-cell counts and TCRbeta diversity were found to come mostly from T cells that had been newly produced.

Unique molecular identifiers featured in how the TCRbeta library was prepared. MiXCR, run by TCRdb on the PCR reads, gives a single entry per CDR3 protein. There are 300,000 to 400,000 distinct CDR3 sequences in the sample; around 15% occur only once, and around 41% lies in the top ten. Deletions cut 6 bases from V and 0 bases from J, with 12 bases between. Germline CDR1 is MNHEY and CDR2 is SVGEGT. The CDR3 loop spans 15 amino acids. This clonotype was picked up a small number of times. Its antigen is not known. The gene calls are TRBV6-2 or TRBV6-3 and TRBJ1-5; D is uncertain. The specimen was PBMCs, mostly from graft donor cells, collected 360 days after TCRalphabeta/CD19-depleted stem cell transplant. This clonotype originated in a male patient aged 2 to 10 who had a stem cell transplant for acute lymphoblastic leukemia, so the T cells may come from the graft donor. CDR3 protein: CASSRPGISNQPQHF. The CDR3 DNA is TGTGCCAGCAGCCGCCCCGGGATTAGCAATCAGCCCCAGCATTTT.